This passage covers 16 T cell receptor beta chains from one sample sequenced in a study of preoperative IRX-2 immunotherapy in early breast cancer. The assay was immunoSEQ multiplex PCR, and TCRdb's table has in-frame clones only and misses some. The sample lists 75,000 to 100,000 clones, approximately 90% seen once, with around 2% in the top ten. This sample's treatment: preoperative locoregional IRX-2 cytokine immunotherapy. The sequenced sample was tumor tissue, obtained after IRX-2 immunotherapy. These receptors came from a human donor with breast cancer.

This clone showed up just once. The chain recombines TRBV28 with TRBJ2-5, with D perhaps being TRBD1 or TRBD2 (7 bases each). CDR1 is MDHEN and CDR2 is SYDVKM in the germline V gene. Between the trimmed V and J ends, which lost 3 bases and 6 bases, there was a span of 14 bases. This CDR3 has 14 residues. CDR3 in amino acids: CASSLGGGRKTQYF. As DNA, the CDR3 is TGTGCCAGCAGTTTGGGAGGGGGCCGGAAGACCCAGTACTTC.

The V gene is TRBV7-4, the J gene TRBJ2-1; no reliable D call. The germline V gene encodes CDR1 SGHVT and CDR2 SQSDAQ. V shed 6 bases and J shed 8 bases, with 20 bases lying between them. The CDR3 is 15 residues long. The CDR3, as DNA: TGTGCCAGCAGTTCCGATCTGGGTTCCGTTCATGAGCAGTTCTTC. Its translation: CASSSDLGSVHEQFF. Complete variable domain (other parts from reference TRBV7-4 and TRBJ2-1): GAGVSQSPRYKVAKRGRDVALRCDSISGHVTLYWYRQTLGQGSEVLTYSQSDAQRDKSGRPSGRFSAERPERSVSTLKIQRTEQGDSAVYLCASSSDLGSVHEQFFGPGTRLTVL.

Within the sample, this clone is medium-sized. The rearrangement links TRBV28 to TRBJ2-2; 8 positions match TRBD1. Germline V gene lookup returns CDR1 MDHEN and CDR2 SYDVKM. The CDR3 sequence is 13 residues long. The V segment lost 8 bases and the J segment 6 bases; nucleotides outside the gene matches: 5. The CDR3 sequence: CASRQGQAGELFF. CDR3 DNA sequence: TGTGCCAGCCGACAGGGGCAAGCCGGGGAGCTGTTTTTT. The full variable domain, its missing parts supplied by reference TRBV28 and TRBJ2-2, is DVKVTQSSRYLVKRTGEKVFLECVQDMDHENMFWYRQDPGLGLRLIYFSYDVKMKEKGDIPEGYSVSREKKERFSLILESASTNQTSMYLCASRQGQAGELFFGEGSRLTVL.

The chain combines TRBV19 with TRBJ2-1, with D uncertain. Trimming cost V 6 bases and J 1 base, with 10 bases left between them. The CDR3 is 14 residues long. Germline assignment: CDR1 LNHDA and CDR2 SQIVND (reference sequence). The CDR3, as DNA: TGTGCCAGTAGAAGCCGTTATTCCTACAATGAGCAGTTCTTC. Translating it yields CASRSRYSYNEQFF.

J is TRBJ1-4 and V is TRBV7-1; 10 nucleotides agree with TRBD1. TRBV7-1 is an ORF; its function is uncertain. J gave up 7 bases and V 3 bases, and 11 bases lay outside the gene matches. The CDR3 runs 17 residues. The CDR3 protein is CASSSGDRGLIGEKLFF. The CDR3, as DNA: TGTGCCAGCAGCTCCGGAGACAGGGGGCTAATAGGTGAAAAACTGTTTTTT.

The gene calls are TRBV6-8 and TRBJ1-5; the D gene is possibly TRBD1 (5 bases). The CDR3 runs to 16 residues. Germline CDR1 reads MNHGY; CDR2 reads SAAAGT. Trimming removed 6 bases at V and 0 bases at J, with 15 bases between. The CDR3 DNA reads as TGTGCCAGCAGGGGGATGGGGCATAATAGCAATCAGCCCCAGCATTTT. Its protein product is CASRGMGHNSNQPQHF.

A note on this clone: This same CDR3 is encoded by further DNA sequences in the sample. The CDR3 DNA is TGTGCCAGCAGCACAGGGACTAACTATGGCTACACCTTC. This translates into CASSTGTNYGYTF. The rearrangement joins TRBV28 to TRBJ1-2; maybe TRBD1 (6 bases). The CDR3 is 13 amino acids. V gave up 6 bases and J gave up 0 bases, with 8 bases separating them. In germline, CDR1 is MDHEN, CDR2 SYDVKM.

The chain is built from TRBV18 and TRBJ1-3; D not resolved. Germline V gene sequence: CDR1 KGHSH, CDR2 LQKENI. The CDR3 length is 14 residues. V gave up 0 bases and J gave up 2 bases, with 5 bases separating them. The CDR3 region has the DNA TGTGCCAGCTCACCACCGGCAGCTGGAAACACCATATATTTT. Protein product: CASSPPAAGNTIYF.

This chain uses TRBV30 with TRBJ2-2, with D perhaps TRBD1 or TRBD2 (5 bases each). Germline V lookup: CDR1 GTSNPN, CDR2 SVGIG (reference sequence). The CDR3 contains 15 residues. V was clipped by 0 bases and J by 4 bases, with 12 bases between them. CDR3 coding DNA: TGTGCCTGGAGTGTACGACGGGGCGTCACCGGGGAGCTGTTTTTT. Its translation is CAWSVRRGVTGELFF.

V and J are TRBV11-3 and TRBJ2-1, with D maybe TRBD2 (7 bases). The CDR3 runs to 14 residues. Per germline, CDR1 SGHNT and CDR2 YENEEA. V lost 5 bases and J lost 8, with 16 bases in between. In DNA form, the CDR3 reads TGTGCCAGCAGCGACATGGGGGGGCGCGATGAGCAGTTCTTC. Translating it yields CASSDMGGRDEQFF. The full variable domain, its missing parts supplied by reference TRBV11-3 and TRBJ2-1, is EAGVVQSPRYKIIEKKQPVAFWCNPISGHNTLYWYLQNLGQGPELLIRYENEEAVDDSQLPKDRFSAERLKGVDSTLKIQPAELGDSAVYLCASSDMGGRDEQFFGPGTRLTVL.

The gene calls are TRBV28 and TRBJ1-4; TRBD1 agrees at 9 bases. With 8 bases clipped from V and 8 bases from J, the junction kept 12 bases outside the gene matches. Germline CDR1 reads MDHEN; CDR2 reads SYDVKM. The CDR3 runs to 15 residues. The CDR3 region is CASGYRGRSEEKLFF. CDR3 DNA sequence: TGTGCCAGCGGCTACAGGGGGCGTTCGGAAGAAAAACTGTTTTTT.

J is TRBJ2-7 and V is TRBV6-8; D tentatively fits TRBD1 or TRBD2 (5 bases each). The CDR3 has 14 amino acids. Trimming stripped 0 bases from V and 7 bases from J, with 13 bases between. CDR1 and CDR2 (germline): MNHGY, SAAAGT. CDR3 loop: CASSYSRAGFEQYF. Here the CDR3 DNA reads TGTGCCAGCAGTTACTCGAGGGCAGGGTTTGAGCAGTACTTC.

Comments on this clone: Germline and junction disagree at one end, which may indicate a read error. The rearrangement links TRBV30 to TRBJ2-6; 7 positions agree with TRBD1. The V gene's germline CDR1 is GTSNPN and CDR2 SVGIG (reference sequence). This CDR3 spans 19 amino acids. As DNA, the CDR3 is TGTGCCTGGGTGGTCCAGGGGGTCTCGCTCTTCTCTGGGACCAACGTCCTGACTTTC. Its translation: CAWVVQGVSLFSGTNVLTF.

The genes are TRBV28 and TRBJ1-2, with TRBD1 matching 7 bases. Germline trimming cut 5 bases from V and 2 bases from J; bases unmatched to any gene: 11. The germline gives CDR1 MDHEN, CDR2 SYDVKM. The CDR3 runs 16 residues. The CDR3 reads CASSAERQGLNYGYTF. CDR3 DNA sequence: TGTGCCAGCAGTGCTGAGCGACAGGGCCTAAACTATGGCTACACCTTC.

The rearrangement uses TRBV15 and TRBJ1-2; no clear D gene. V dropped 1 base and J dropped 3 bases, with 9 bases sitting between them. Germline V lookup: CDR1 LNHNV, CDR2 YYDKDF (reference sequence). The CDR3 runs 14 residues. The CDR3 spells CATSRGGADYGYTF. The CDR3 DNA reads as TGTGCCACCAGCAGAGGAGGAGCAGACTATGGCTACACCTTC.

The gene calls are TRBV7-4 and TRBJ2-3; no clear D gene. Germline CDR1 and CDR2: SGHVT and SQSDAQ. The CDR3 runs 14 residues. Trimming took 2 bases from V and 1 from J, leaving 7 bases between them. Here the CDR3 reads CASSLSPGTDTQYF. The CDR3 nucleotides read TGTGCCAGCAGCTTATCCCCAGGCACAGATACGCAGTATTTT.